This entry lists 28 T cell receptor beta chains sequenced from one sample in a study of blood T cell repertoires in COVID-19. The method was immunoSEQ multiplex PCR; TCRdb's version includes in-frame clones alone and lacks a portion of them. The sample lists just over 350,000 clones, approximately 84% occurring once. Sequences were obtained from PBMCs or T cells enriched from blood (not recorded which). The receptors were gathered from a woman aged 25 to 39 who had recovered from COVID-19.

As for this clone: Germline and junction disagree at one end, which may indicate a read error. The rearrangement links TRBV24-1 to TRBJ1-5; TRBD1 matches at 7 bases. Germline V gene sequence: CDR1 KGHDR, CDR2 SFDVKD. The length of the CDR3 is 14 residues. The CDR3 bases are TGTGCCACCAGTGACTGGGACAGCAGTCAGCCCCAGCATTTT. This encodes CATSDWDSSQPQHF.

The chain combines TRBV27 with TRBJ1-3, with 8 bases lining up with TRBD1. The CDR3 is 16 residues long. The V gene end was trimmed by 5 bases and the J gene end by 0 bases; junction bases not matched to a gene: 6. Germline CDR1 and CDR2: MNHEY and SMNVEV (reference sequence). DNA for the CDR3: TGTGCCAGCAGTCCGGACAGGGCTACCTCTGGAAACACCATATATTTT. It is translated as CASSPDRATSGNTIYF.

This sequence joins TRBV5-6 and TRBJ2-5; no firm D call. Between the trimmed V and J ends, which lost 2 bases and 5 bases, there was a span of 13 bases. The CDR3 has 14 residues. Germline assignment: CDR1 SGHDT and CDR2 YYEEEE. DNA of the CDR3: TGTGCCAGCAGCTTATTCGGAGATTTGGAGACCCAGTACTTC. Residues: CASSLFGDLETQYF.

As for this clone: The sample holds other DNA sequences that translate to the same CDR3. This chain links TRBV7-2 with TRBJ2-5, with 7 bases matching TRBD1. CDR1 and CDR2 (germline): SGHTA, FQGNSA. This CDR3 spans 15 amino acids. V was clipped by 5 bases and J by 0 bases; unmatched bases: 6. CDR3 protein: CASSPGTANQETQYF. DNA of the CDR3: TGTGCCAGCAGCCCAGGGACAGCGAACCAAGAGACCCAGTACTTC.

V and J are TRBV25-1 and TRBJ1-1; D is unclear. The CDR3 runs to 16 residues. Per germline, CDR1 MGHDK and CDR2 SYGVNS. The V end lost 4 bases, the J end lost 0 bases, and 15 bases lay between the germline ends. CDR3 amino acids: CASSAKSHRVNTEAFF. CDR3 DNA sequence: TGTGCCAGCAGTGCGAAGTCTCACAGAGTGAACACTGAAGCTTTCTTT.

The chain uses TRBV21-1 and TRBJ1-4. TRBV21-1 is a pseudogene segment. This CDR3 is built from 15 residues. The CDR3 nucleotides read TGTGCCAGCAGCAAAGCGCGGCCACATAATGAAAAACTGTTTTTT. This gives the protein CASSKARPHNEKLFF.

This clone was counted a single time. A much larger clone differs by one base, so this may be a read error. This rearrangement joins TRBV4-1 to TRBJ2-7, with TRBD1 matching 8 bases. Germline V gene data show CDR1 as MGHRA and CDR2 as YSYEKL. The CDR3 totals 12 residues. Trimming at V came to 4 bases and at J to 5 bases, leaving 1 base not matched to a gene. CDR3 residues: CASSPTGDEQYF. The CDR3 DNA is TGCGCCAGCAGCCCGACAGGGGACGAGCAGTACTTC.

The chain has TRBV19 and TRBJ2-5, with D perhaps matching TRBD2 (5 bases). Trimming took off 2 bases at V and 3 bases at J, with 16 bases between the two ends. CDR3 size: 16 residues. The germline V gene encodes CDR1 LNHDA and CDR2 SQIVND (reference sequence). This chain's CDR3 is CASSIRGGFREETQYF. In nucleotides, the CDR3 is TGTGCCAGTAGTATACGAGGCGGGTTCCGCGAAGAGACCCAGTACTTC.

The V and J genes are TRBV18 and TRBJ2-5; D is uncertain. The V end lost 1 base, the J end lost 4 bases, and 10 bases lay between the germline ends. The CDR3 consists of 14 residues. Germline V gene data show CDR1 as KGHSH and CDR2 as LQKENI. CDR3 sequence reads: CASSPQSFGETQYF. Here the CDR3 DNA reads TGTGCCAGCTCACCACAAAGCTTCGGAGAGACCCAGTACTTC.

The chain recombines TRBV27 with TRBJ1-4; D is undetermined. Germline CDR1 and CDR2: MNHEY and SMNVEV (reference sequence). The CDR3 extends over 15 amino acids. V was clipped by 6 bases and J by 0 bases, with 11 bases between them. The CDR3 region is CASRGRFATNEKLFF. The DNA of the CDR3 is TGTGCCAGCAGGGGCAGGTTTGCAACTAATGAAAAACTGTTTTTT.

The chain has TRBV19 and TRBJ1-1, with D possibly matching TRBD1 (5 bases). There are 13 residues in the CDR3. Germline loops: CDR1 LNHDA, CDR2 SQIVND (reference sequence). Trimming stripped 8 bases from V and 3 bases from J, with 13 bases between. Here the CDR3 DNA reads TGTGCCAGTTCTCAGGGATGGGACACTGAAGCTTTCTTT. Its translation: CASSQGWDTEAFF. The entire variable domain, with the rest obtained from reference TRBV19 and TRBJ1-1, is as follows: DGGITQSPKYLFRKEGQNVTLSCEQNLNHDAMYWYRQDPGQGLRLIYYSQIVNDFQKGDIAEGYSVSREKKESFPLTVTSAQKNPTAFYLCASSQGWDTEAFFGQGTRLTVV.

This clone appeared once. The chain is built from TRBV19 and TRBJ2-2; 11 positions match TRBD2. This CDR3 region has 16 residues. Germline loops: CDR1 LNHDA, CDR2 SQIVND (reference sequence). The junction had 11 bases not matched to a gene; V was cut back by 6 bases and J by 8 bases. The CDR3 coding sequence is TGTGCCAGTAGCGATAGCGGGAGGGCTTATCTGGGGGAGCTGTTTTTT. It is translated as CASSDSGRAYLGELFF.

V gene TRBV4-2 combines with J gene TRBJ2-1; 7 bases align to TRBD2. There are 15 residues in the CDR3. Germline values: CDR1 LGHNA, CDR2 YNFKEQ. Germline trimming cut 3 bases from V and 0 bases from J; bases unmatched to any gene: 2. Written as DNA, the CDR3 is TGTGCCAGCAGCCAGGGCGGGAGCTCCTACAATGAGCAGTTCTTC. As protein: CASSQGGSSYNEQFF.

This clone was detected a few times. The chain joins TRBV5-8 to TRBJ2-5, with 9 bases aligning to TRBD2. The J segment lost 4 bases and the V segment lost 7 bases, leaving 11 bases of the junction unmatched. Germline V gene sequence: CDR1 SGHTS, CDR2 YDEGEE. There are 15 residues in the CDR3. The CDR3 nucleotides are TGTGCCAGCGGCACTGGGACTAGCCCTCGAGAGACCCAGTACTTC. The encoded protein is CASGTGTSPRETQYF. The full variable domain, with the rest looked up from reference TRBV5-8 and TRBJ2-5, is EAGVTQSPTHLIKTRGQQATLRCSPISGHTSVYWYQQALGLGLQFLLWYDEGEERNRGNFPPRFSGRQFPNYSSELNVNALELEDSALYLCASGTGTSPRETQYFGPGTRLLVL.

J is TRBJ2-1 and V is TRBV6-5; 11 bases agree with TRBD2. V was clipped by 5 bases and J by 8 bases; unmatched bases: 8. The germline V gene encodes CDR1 MNHEY and CDR2 SVGAGI. This CDR3 spans 15 amino acids. CDR3 in DNA: TGTGCCAGCAGTAGAACTAGCGGGAGCTTACATGAGCAGTTCTTC. Amino acids: CASSRTSGSLHEQFF.

The chain uses TRBV5-4 and TRBJ1-5; no clear D gene. The length of the CDR3 is 14 residues. Germline assignment: CDR1 SGHNT and CDR2 YYREEE (reference sequence). The V end was cut by 4 bases, the J end by 3 bases, with 11 bases between. The CDR3 DNA follows: TGTGCCAGCAGCCTCCTCGGGTCCAATCAGCCCCAGCATTTT. As protein: CASSLLGSNQPQHF. Variable domain in full (rest from reference TRBV5-4 and TRBJ1-5): ETGVTQSPTHLIKTRGQQVTLRCSSQSGHNTVSWYQQALGQGPQFIFQYYREEENGRGNFPPRFSGLQFPNYSSELNVNALELDDSALYLCASSLLGSNQPQHFGDGTRLSIL.

This chain connects TRBV5-1 to TRBJ2-5; TRBD1 agrees at 10 bases. The germline CDR1 and CDR2 sequences are SGHRS and YFSETQ. The CDR3 covers 15 residues. V shed 4 bases and J 2 bases; nucleotides not matched to a gene: 5. The CDR3 loop reads CASSQTGGGQETQYF. The CDR3 DNA is TGCGCCAGCAGCCAGACAGGGGGCGGACAAGAGACCCAGTACTTC.

The rearrangement uses TRBV12-3 or TRBV12-4 and TRBJ2-7, with D possibly TRBD1 on 5 matching bases. The CDR3 covers 13 residues. V was shortened by 1 base and J by 5 bases, with 9 bases between the two germline ends. The CDR3 bases are TGTGCCAGCAGTTTAGTCAGGGTCGACGAGCAGTACTTC. This encodes CASSLVRVDEQYF.

The chain couples TRBV7-3 to TRBJ1-1, with D unclear. CDR3 size: 14 residues. V shed 0 bases and J shed 2 bases, with 7 bases lying between them. Germline V gene lookup returns CDR1 SGHTA and CDR2 FQGTGA. CDR3 amino acids: CASSLTRGNTEAFF. In DNA, the CDR3 is TGTGCCAGCAGCTTAACTCGGGGAAACACTGAAGCTTTCTTT.

The table lists this clone with a few counts. The gene calls are TRBV12-3 or TRBV12-4 and TRBJ1-2; D is possibly TRBD1 (5 bases). V gave up 6 bases and J gave up 4 bases, with 12 bases separating them. This CDR3 has 13 residues. DNA of the CDR3: TGTGCCAGCAGGCCGACAGTCAGCTATGGCTACACCTTC. Translation gives CASRPTVSYGYTF.

The CDR3 loop is CASSPDRADTQYF. The CDR3 nucleotides are TGTGCCAGTAGTCCCGACAGAGCAGATACGCAGTATTTT. The rearrangement joins TRBV19 to TRBJ2-3; possibly TRBD1 for D (5 bases). Trimming removed 5 bases at V and 4 bases at J, with 10 bases between. The CDR3 spans 13 residues. CDR1 and CDR2 from the germline V gene are LNHDA and SQIVND (reference sequence).

The V and J genes are TRBV10-3 and TRBJ2-4, with a weak D call TRBD1 (6 bases). This CDR3 comprises 15 residues. V lost 5 bases and J lost 0, with 11 bases in between. CDR1 is ENHRY and CDR2 is SYGVKD in the germline V gene. CDR3 in DNA: TGTGCCATCAGTCCAGGGACACTAGCCAAAAACATTCAGTACTTC. Translated: CAISPGTLAKNIQYF.

The gene calls are TRBV6-5 and TRBJ1-1; 10 bases line up with TRBD1. The V gene end was trimmed by 4 bases and the J gene end by 3 bases; junction bases not matched to a gene: 2. The germline V gene has CDR1 MNHEY and CDR2 SVGAGI. The CDR3 is made up of 14 amino acids. The CDR3 DNA follows: TGTGCCAGCAGTTTCGGGACAGGGGACACTGAAGCTTTCTTT. Its protein product is CASSFGTGDTEAFF.

In the case of this clone: One end of the junction fails to match germline, which may point to a read error. The chain links TRBV19 to TRBJ2-1, with TRBD2 identical over 9 bases. This CDR3 region has 12 residues. Germline CDR1 reads LNHDA; CDR2 reads SQIVND (reference sequence). The DNA for the CDR3 is TGTGCCAGTAGTATGGGCGGGAGGGCCACAATCTTC. It encodes CASSMGGRATIF.

A few counts support this clone. The V call is TRBV6-2 or TRBV6-3, the J call TRBJ2-3, with 8 positions matching TRBD2. J was trimmed by 3 bases and V by 3 bases; bases with no gene match: 14. Germline CDR1 and CDR2: MNHEY and SVGEGT. CDR3 length: 18 amino acids. The CDR3 sequence: CASSYKVEREIETDTQYF. In DNA form, the CDR3 reads TGTGCCAGCAGTTATAAGGTGGAGCGGGAGATTGAGACAGATACGCAGTATTTT.

This chain connects TRBV4-2 to TRBJ1-2; a weak D match, TRBD1 (5 bases). The CDR3 covers 15 residues. Germline CDR1 and CDR2: LGHNA and YNFKEQ. The ends were cut back, 1 base at V and 8 bases at J, with 17 bases in the middle. In DNA form, the CDR3 reads TGTGCCAGCAGCCAAGCTAATGGGGGAGGGTTCGGCTACACCTTC. Its protein is CASSQANGGGFGYTF.

This clone was detected once. The chain carries TRBV19 and TRBJ1-2; D uncertain. In germline, CDR1 is LNHDA, CDR2 SQIVND (reference sequence). CDR3 length: 13 residues. V shed 5 bases and J shed 0 bases, with 7 bases lying between them. The CDR3 nucleotides are TGTGCCAGTAGTGTAGCTACTAACTATGGCTACACCTTC. Amino acid sequence: CASSVATNYGYTF.

V gene TRBV18 combines with J gene TRBJ2-7; TRBD2 agrees at 12 bases. The V segment lost 3 bases and the J segment 0 bases; nucleotides outside the gene matches: 3. Germline assignment: CDR1 KGHSH and CDR2 LQKENI. The CDR3 has 16 amino acids. CDR3 loop: CASSPGLAGLSYEQYF. The DNA for the CDR3 is TGTGCCAGCTCACCGGGACTAGCGGGTCTCTCCTACGAGCAGTACTTC.